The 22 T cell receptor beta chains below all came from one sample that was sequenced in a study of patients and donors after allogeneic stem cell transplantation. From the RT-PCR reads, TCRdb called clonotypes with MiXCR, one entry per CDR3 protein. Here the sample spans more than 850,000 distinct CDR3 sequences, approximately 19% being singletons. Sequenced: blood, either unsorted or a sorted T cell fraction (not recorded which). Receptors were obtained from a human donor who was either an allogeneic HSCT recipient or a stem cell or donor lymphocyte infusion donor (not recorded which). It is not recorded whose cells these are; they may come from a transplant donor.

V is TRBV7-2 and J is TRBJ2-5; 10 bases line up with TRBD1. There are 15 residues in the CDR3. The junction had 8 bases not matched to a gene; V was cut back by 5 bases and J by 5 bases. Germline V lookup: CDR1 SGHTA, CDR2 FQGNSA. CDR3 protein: CASSPPGQGLETQYF. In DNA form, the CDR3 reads TGTGCCAGCAGCCCCCCGGGACAGGGGCTGGAGACCCAGTACTTC. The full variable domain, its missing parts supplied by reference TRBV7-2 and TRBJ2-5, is GAGVSQSPSNKVTEKGKDVELRCDPISGHTALYWYRQSLGQGLEFLIYFQGNSAPDKSGLPSDRFSAERTGGSVSTLTIQRTQQEDSAVYLCASSPPGQGLETQYFGPGTRLLVL.

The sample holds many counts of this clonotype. The CDR3 sequence is CASSLYTGAPNTGELFF. Here the CDR3 DNA reads TGTGCCAGCAGTTTATATACCGGGGCGCCGAACACCGGGGAGCTGTTTTTT. The chain uses TRBV27 and TRBJ2-2, with D possibly called TRBD1 or TRBD2 (5 bases each). V lost 1 base and J lost 0, with 12 bases in between. This CDR3 region has 17 residues. Germline CDR1 is MNHEY and CDR2 is SMNVEV (reference sequence).

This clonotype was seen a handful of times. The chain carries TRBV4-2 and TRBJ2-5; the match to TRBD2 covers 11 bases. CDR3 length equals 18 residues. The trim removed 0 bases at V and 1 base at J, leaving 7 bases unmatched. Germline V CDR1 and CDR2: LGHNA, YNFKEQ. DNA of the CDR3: TGTGCCAGCAGCCAAGAAACTAGCGGGGGTACCTTCCAAGAGACCCAGTACTTC. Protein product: CASSQETSGGTFQETQYF.

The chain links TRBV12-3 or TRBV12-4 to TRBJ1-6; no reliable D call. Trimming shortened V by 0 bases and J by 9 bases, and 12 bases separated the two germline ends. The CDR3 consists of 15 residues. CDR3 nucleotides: TGTGCCAGCAGTTTAGCGGGCAAGGGAGCTTCACCCCTCCACTTT. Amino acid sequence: CASSLAGKGASPLHF.

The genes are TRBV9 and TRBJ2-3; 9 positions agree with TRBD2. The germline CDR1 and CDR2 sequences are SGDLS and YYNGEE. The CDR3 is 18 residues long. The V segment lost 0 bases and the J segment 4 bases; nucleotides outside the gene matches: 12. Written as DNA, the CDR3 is TGTGCCAGCAGCGTAGCTGGCGGGAGGGCCAGACGGTCAGATACGCAGTATTTT. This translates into CASSVAGGRARRSDTQYF. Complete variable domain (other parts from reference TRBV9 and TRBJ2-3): DSGVTQTPKHLITATGQRVTLRCSPRSGDLSVYWYQQSLDQGLQFLIQYYNGEERAKGNILERFSAQQFPDLHSELNLSSLELGDSALYFCASSVAGGRARRSDTQYFGPGTRLTVL.

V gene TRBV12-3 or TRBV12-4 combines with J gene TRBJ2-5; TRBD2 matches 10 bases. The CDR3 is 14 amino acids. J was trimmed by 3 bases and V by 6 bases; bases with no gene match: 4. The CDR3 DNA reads TGTGCCAGCAGAATAGCGGGGGGCGAAGAGACCCAGTACTTC. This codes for CASRIAGGEETQYF.

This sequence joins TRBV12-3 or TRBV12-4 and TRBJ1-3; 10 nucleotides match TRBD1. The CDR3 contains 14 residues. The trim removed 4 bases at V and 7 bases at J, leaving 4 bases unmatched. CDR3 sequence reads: CASSSLGQGNTIYF. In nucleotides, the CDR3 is TGTGCCAGCAGTTCCCTGGGACAGGGGAACACCATATATTTT.

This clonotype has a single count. The CDR3 DNA reads TGTGCCAGCAGCCAAGAGGTGGGACAGAAGAGGGGCACAGATACGCAGTATTTT. Translating it yields CASSQEVGQKRGTDTQYF. This rearrangement joins TRBV3-1 to TRBJ2-3; 7 nucleotides align to TRBD1. This CDR3 comprises 18 residues. V was pared by 0 bases and J by 1 base, with 10 bases of the junction left unmatched. Germline V gives CDR1 LGHDT, CDR2 YNNKEL (reference sequence).

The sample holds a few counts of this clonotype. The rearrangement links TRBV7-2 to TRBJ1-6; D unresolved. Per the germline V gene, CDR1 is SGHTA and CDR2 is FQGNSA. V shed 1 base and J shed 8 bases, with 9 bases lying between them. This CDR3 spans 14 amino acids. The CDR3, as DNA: TGTGCCAGCAGCTTAGGTACGGTGGATTCACCCCTCCACTTT. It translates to CASSLGTVDSPLHF.

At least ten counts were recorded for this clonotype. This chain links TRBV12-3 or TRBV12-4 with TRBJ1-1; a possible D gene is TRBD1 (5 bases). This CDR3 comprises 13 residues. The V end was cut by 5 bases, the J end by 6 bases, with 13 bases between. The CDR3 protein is CASSLRDVPEAFF. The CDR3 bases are TGTGCCAGCAGTCTCCGGGACGTCCCTGAAGCTTTCTTT.

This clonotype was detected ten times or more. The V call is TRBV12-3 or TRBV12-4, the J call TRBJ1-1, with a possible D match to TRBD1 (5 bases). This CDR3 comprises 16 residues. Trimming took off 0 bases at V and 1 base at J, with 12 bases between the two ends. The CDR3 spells CASSLAGKGRNTEAFF. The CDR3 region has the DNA TGTGCCAGCAGTTTAGCGGGAAAGGGGAGGAACACTGAAGCTTTCTTT.

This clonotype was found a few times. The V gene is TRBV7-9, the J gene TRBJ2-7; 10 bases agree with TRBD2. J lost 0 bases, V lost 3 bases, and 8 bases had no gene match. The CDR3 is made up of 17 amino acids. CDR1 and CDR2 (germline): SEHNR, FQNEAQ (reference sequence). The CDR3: CASSFGTSGESSYEQYF. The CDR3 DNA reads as TGTGCCAGCAGCTTCGGAACTAGCGGGGAGAGCTCCTACGAGCAGTACTTC.

CDR3 DNA: TGTGCCTGGTACAGTGGTTCGGCCATGAACACTGAAGCTTTCTTT. Translated: CAWYSGSAMNTEAFF. The V and J genes are TRBV7-3 and TRBJ1-1; D is ambiguous. Germline CDR1 and CDR2: SGHTA and FQGTGA. V lost 11 bases, J lost 0 bases, and 19 bases lay in between. This CDR3 spans 15 amino acids. Full variable domain (outside the CDR3, taken from reference TRBV7-3 and TRBJ1-1): GAGVSQTPSNKVTEKGKYVELRCDPISGHTALYWYRQSLGQGPEFLIYFQGTGAADDSGLPNDRFFAVRPEGSVSTLKIQRTERGDSAVYLCAWYSGSAMNTEAFFGQGTRLTVV.

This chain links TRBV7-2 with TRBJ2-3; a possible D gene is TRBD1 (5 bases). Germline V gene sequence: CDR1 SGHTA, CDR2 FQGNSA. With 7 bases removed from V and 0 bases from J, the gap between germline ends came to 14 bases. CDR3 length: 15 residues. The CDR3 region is CASTPGILSTDTQYF. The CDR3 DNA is TGTGCCAGCACCCCAGGGATTCTTAGCACAGATACGCAGTATTTT.

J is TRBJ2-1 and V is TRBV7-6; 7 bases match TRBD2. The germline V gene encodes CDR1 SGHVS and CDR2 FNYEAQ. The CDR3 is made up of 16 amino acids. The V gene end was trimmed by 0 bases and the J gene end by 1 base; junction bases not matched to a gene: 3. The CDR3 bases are TGTGCCAGCAGCTTAGCGCCTAGCGGTTCCTACAATGAGCAGTTCTTC. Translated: CASSLAPSGSYNEQFF.

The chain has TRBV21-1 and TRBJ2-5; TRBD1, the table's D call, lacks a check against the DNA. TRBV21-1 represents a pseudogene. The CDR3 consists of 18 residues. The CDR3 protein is CASNETFPGTGVKETQYF. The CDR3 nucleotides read TGTGCCAGCAACGAAACTTTCCCCGGGACAGGGGTCAAAGAGACCCAGTACTTC.

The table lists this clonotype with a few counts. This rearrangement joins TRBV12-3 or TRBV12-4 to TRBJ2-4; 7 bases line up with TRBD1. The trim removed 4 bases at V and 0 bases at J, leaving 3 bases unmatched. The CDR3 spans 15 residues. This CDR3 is CASSSGGAAKNIQYF. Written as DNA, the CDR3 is TGTGCCAGCAGTTCAGGGGGAGCAGCCAAAAACATTCAGTACTTC.

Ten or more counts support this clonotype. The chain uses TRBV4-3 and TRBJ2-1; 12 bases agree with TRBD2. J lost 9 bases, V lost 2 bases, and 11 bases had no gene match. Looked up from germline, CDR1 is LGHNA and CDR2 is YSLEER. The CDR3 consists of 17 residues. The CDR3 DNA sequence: TGCGCCAGCAGCCAATCACTAGCGGGGGGCCGAGTGGGTGAGCAGTTCTTC. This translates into CASSQSLAGGRVGEQFF.

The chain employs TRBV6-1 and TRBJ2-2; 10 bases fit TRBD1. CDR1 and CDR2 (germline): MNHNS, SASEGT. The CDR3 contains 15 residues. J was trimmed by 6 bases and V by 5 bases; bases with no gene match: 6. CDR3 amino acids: CASSQRDRGPGELFF. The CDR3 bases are TGTGCCAGCAGTCAACGGGACAGGGGACCCGGGGAGCTGTTTTTT.

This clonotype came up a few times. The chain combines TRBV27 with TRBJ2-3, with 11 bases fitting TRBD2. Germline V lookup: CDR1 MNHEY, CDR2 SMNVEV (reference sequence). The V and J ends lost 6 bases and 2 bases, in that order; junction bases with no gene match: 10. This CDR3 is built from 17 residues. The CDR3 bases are TGTGCCAGCAGCATGACTGAGACTAGCGGGATCACAGATACGCAGTATTTT. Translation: CASSMTETSGITDTQYF.

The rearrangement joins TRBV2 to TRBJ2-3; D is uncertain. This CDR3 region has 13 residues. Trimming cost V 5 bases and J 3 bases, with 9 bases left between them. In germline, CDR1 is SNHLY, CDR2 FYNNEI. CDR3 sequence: CASSYRNTDTQYF. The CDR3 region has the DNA TGTGCCAGCAGTTACCGGAATACAGATACGCAGTATTTT.

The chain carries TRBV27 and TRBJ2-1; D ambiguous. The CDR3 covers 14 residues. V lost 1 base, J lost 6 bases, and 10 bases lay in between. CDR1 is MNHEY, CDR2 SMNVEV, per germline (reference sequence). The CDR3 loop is CASSLLVTANEQFF. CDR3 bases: TGTGCCAGCAGTTTATTAGTGACTGCCAATGAGCAGTTCTTC.